The T cell receptor (beta chain) under discussion was sequenced for a study of shared clonotypes between healthy human individuals (TCRdb year 2020). Looking at the study overall: Two women and a few men aged 18 to 49 years were included in the cohort. Blood TCR repertoires of roughly five healthy adults were deeply sequenced to estimate repertoire size and the extent of clonotype sharing between individuals. For each donor, CD4 naive and CD4 memory were each run on three plates, CD8 naive on two plates, and CD8 memory on one plate. Between about 0.8 and 8.9 billion PBMCs per donor were obtained by leukapheresis. Different laboratories and diverse techniques were used to prepare libraries and sequence TCR repertoires, to increase sequencing depth and limit assay-specific biases.

Using the deep immunoSEQ assay, multiplex PCR amplified TCR CDR3 regions from genomic DNA. Genomic DNA extracted from each cell subset was distributed evenly over all wells of several immunoSEQ 96-well plates, and each plate served as one replicate. For sorted subsets, each replicate PCR was loaded with approximately 0.2 ug genomic DNA, equivalent to about 30,000 T cell genomes. Purified libraries were measured with a Qubit 3.0 fluorometer, size-checked on a Bioanalyzer 2100, and measured again with the KAPA Library Quantification kit. Each immunoSEQ 96-well plate was sequenced on its own single-read 150-cycle Illumina NextSeq 550 flow cell. From the authors' description of their analysis: The immunoSEQ output contained only junctional sequences without quality scores, so filtering could not match that applied to full-length reads. To assign V/J genes and CDR3, sequences were annotated using PyIR, a Python wrapper for IgBLAST v1.9, with IMGT germline references. Reads were removed for weak V/J assignments (E-value above 1e-6), missing CDR3, stop codons, out-of-frame junctions, or ambiguous translated residues. V3J clonotypes were defined as sequences sharing an identical inferred V gene, J gene, and CDR3 amino acid sequence. Percentage overlap between repertoires was computed as shared unique clonotypes divided by the size of the smaller repertoire. Richness of each repertoire was evaluated using RTK rarefaction, the Chao1 estimator, and Recon v2.1 estimates of unobserved clonotypes. Generation probabilities for all TCRbeta clonotypes obtained by the gDNA method from a few donors were computed using OLGA. Entries here come from immuneACCESS through TCRdb and include only in-frame sequences with V and J called. Some clones fail to appear in such tables; in the studies checked, an unresolved V gene covers under half of the shortfall, and the cause of the remainder is unknown. That table furnishes V, J and clone size, whereas the DNA furnished D and trimming. In this sample the table shows some 2,000,000 clones, 85% to 95% of which occur a single time. The ten largest clones add up to 0.1% to 0.15% of the sample.

With regard to this clone: Its specific antigen is unknown. Nothing much larger sits one base from this clone, and base qualities are not available.

Donors were healthy HIV-negative adults with no recently reported acute infections or vaccinations. Every donor was a Caucasian adult residing in Nashville, Tennessee, USA. CD4+ T cells were enriched by magnetic negative selection; naive cells were then positively selected on CD45RA, and the negative fraction formed the memory subset. Blood was collected by leukapheresis, and PBMCs were isolated by Ficoll-Histopaque density gradient centrifugation and then cryopreserved in liquid nitrogen vapor phase. Analytical flow cytometry was used to check the purity and quantity of each magnetically sorted T cell population. Each sorted fraction had its genomic DNA isolated and then quantified by UV absorbance on a Nanodrop 2000c. Paper-wide results and their limitations: Pairwise subsampling led to the expectation that sequencing depth would affect the degree of clonotype sharing among donors. Compared with non-shared clonotypes, clonotypes shared by all four sorted-subset donors had higher generation probabilities. Even with the large sequencing depth, rarefaction of the sorted-subset datasets indicated that sequencing was incomplete. Across several donors, about 5.2% of naive CD4, 3% to 4% of naive CD8, 2.3% of memory CD4, and roughly 0.41% of memory CD8 clonotypes were shared. The small number of donors limited the genetic and exposure-history diversity represented. Larger estimated clonotype richness was generally found for naive subsets than for memory subsets. Sampling was restricted to blood, and TCR repertoires in tissues likely differ from the TCR repertoires found in blood.

V is cut by 5 bases and J by 7 bases, and the space between the germline ends is 18 bases. The germline V gene specifies SGHRS as CDR1 and YFSETQ as CDR2. CDR3 length: 15 amino acids, cysteine to phenylalanine. Kept here is only the CDR3 DNA, which spans 45 bases and is read in frame from base 1. The rearrangement combines TRBV5-1 with TRBJ1-4; D gene: possibly TRBD1, on 5 matching bases. The sample comprised naive CD4+ T cells sorted from blood. According to the study, the label for this sample's cell subset or site signals: CD45RA+ positively selected. The clonotype was recovered from a man aged 18 to 29 in good health. The sequenced DNA is TGCGCCAGCAGACCAAGACCAGGGCTGAGTGAAAAACTGTTTTTT. Translated, this is CASRPRPGLSEKLFF.